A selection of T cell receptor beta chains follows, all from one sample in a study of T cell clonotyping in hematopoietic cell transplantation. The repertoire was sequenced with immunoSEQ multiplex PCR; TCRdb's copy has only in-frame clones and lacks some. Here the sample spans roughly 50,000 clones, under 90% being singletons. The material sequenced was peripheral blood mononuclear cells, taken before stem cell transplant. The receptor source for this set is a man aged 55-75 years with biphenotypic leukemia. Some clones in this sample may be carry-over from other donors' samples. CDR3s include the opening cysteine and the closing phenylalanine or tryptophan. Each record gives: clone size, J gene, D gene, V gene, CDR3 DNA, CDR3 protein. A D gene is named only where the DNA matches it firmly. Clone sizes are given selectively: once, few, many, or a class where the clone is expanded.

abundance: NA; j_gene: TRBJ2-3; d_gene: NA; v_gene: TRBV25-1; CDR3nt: TGTGCCAGCAGGCATAATGCCTGGAGTACGCAGTATTTT; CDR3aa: CASRHNAWSTQYF
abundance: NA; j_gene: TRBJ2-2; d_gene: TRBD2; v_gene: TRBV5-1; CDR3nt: TGCGCCAGCCGACTAGCGGGGCCGAACACCGGGGAGCTGTTTTTT; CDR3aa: CASRLAGPNTGELFF
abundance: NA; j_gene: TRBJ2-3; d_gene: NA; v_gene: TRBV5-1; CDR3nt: TGCGCCAGCAGCTTGGCCGTCCAATCTAGCACAGATACGCAGTATTTT; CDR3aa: CASSLAVQSSTDTQYF
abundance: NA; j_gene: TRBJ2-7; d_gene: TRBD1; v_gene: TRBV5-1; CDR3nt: TGCGCCAGCAGCTTGTATCCGGGACAGGGAGCCTACGAGCAGTACTTC; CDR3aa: CASSLYPGQGAYEQYF
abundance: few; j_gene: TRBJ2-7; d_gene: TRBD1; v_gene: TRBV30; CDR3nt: TGTGCCTGGAGCGAAGGGACAGGGATCGACGAGCAGTACTTC; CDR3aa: CAWSEGTGIDEQYF
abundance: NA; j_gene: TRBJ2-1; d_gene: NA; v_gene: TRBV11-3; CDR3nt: TGTGCCAGCAGCTTAGGGGGAGGAGGGAATGAGCAGTTCTTC; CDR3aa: CASSLGGGGNEQFF
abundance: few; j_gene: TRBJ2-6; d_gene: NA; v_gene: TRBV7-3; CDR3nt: TGTGCCAGCAGCTTACTGGGTTCTGGGGCCAACGTCCTGACTTTC; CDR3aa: CASSLLGSGANVLTF
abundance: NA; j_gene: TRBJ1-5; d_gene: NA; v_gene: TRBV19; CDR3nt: TGTGCCAGTAGGCGTGGTCAGGAAAGCAATCAGCCCCAGCATTTT; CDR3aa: CASRRGQESNQPQHF
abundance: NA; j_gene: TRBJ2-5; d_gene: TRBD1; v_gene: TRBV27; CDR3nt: TGTGCCAGCAGTTACACAGGGGGCGGGAAGACCCAGTACTTC; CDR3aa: CASSYTGGGKTQYF
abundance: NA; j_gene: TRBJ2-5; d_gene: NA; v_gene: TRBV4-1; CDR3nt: TGCGCCAGCAGCCAAGATTTGTATCAGACCCAGTACTTC; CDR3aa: CASSQDLYQTQYF
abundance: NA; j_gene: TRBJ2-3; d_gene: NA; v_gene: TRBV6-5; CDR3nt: TGTGCCAGCAGTCCGGAGACAGAAAGCACAGATACGCAGTATTTT; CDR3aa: CASSPETESTDTQYF
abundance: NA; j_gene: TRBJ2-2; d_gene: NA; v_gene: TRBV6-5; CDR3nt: TGTGCCAGCAGGTCTATGAGTGAGGAGCTGTTTTTT; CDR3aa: CASRSMSEELFF
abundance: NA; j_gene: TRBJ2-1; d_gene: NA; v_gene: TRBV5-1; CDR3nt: TGCGCCAGCAGCTTGGCCCCTGGTAATTTGGGGTACAATGAGCAGTTCTTC; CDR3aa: CASSLAPGNLGYNEQFF
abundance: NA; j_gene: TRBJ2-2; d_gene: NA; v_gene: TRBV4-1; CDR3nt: TGCGCCAGCAGCCAAAAAAGAGCGGAGGCCGGGGTAGCCGGGGAGCTGTTTTTT; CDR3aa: CASSQKRAEAGVAGELFF
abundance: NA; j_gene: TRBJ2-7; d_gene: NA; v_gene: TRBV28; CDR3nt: TGTGCCAGCAGTTGGGGCGGCGGGGCGGCCGGGGTGCAGTACTTC; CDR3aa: CASSWGGGAAGVQYF
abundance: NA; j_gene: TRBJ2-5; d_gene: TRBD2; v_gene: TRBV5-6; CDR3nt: TGTGCCAGCACTCCCTCCCCTATTACTAGCGGGATGGGAGAGACCCAGTACTTC; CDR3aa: CASTPSPITSGMGETQYF
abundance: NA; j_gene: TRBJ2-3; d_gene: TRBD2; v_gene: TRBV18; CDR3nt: TGTGCCAGCTCGCGGGGGAGAGCCTTCACAGATACGCAGTATTTT; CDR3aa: CASSRGRAFTDTQYF
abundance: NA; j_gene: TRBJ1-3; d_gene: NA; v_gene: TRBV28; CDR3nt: TGTGCCAGCAGTTTCACCTCCTCTGGAAACACCATATATTTT; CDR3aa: CASSFTSSGNTIYF
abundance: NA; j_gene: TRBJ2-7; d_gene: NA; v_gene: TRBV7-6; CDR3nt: TGTGCCAGCAGCTTAGGGGGGTGGGAGCAGTACTTC; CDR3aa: CASSLGGWEQYF
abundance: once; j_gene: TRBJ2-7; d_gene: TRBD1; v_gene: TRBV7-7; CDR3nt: TGTGCTAGCAGTCATAGCCCCCTCGGACAGGGGGTTCCCCACGAGCAGTACTTC; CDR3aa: CASSHSPLGQGVPHEQYF
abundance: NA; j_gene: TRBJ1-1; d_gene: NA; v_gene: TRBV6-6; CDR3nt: TGTGCCAGCAGTTACTCGGGGGGGGGCACTGAAGCTTTCTTT; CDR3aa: CASSYSGGGTEAFF
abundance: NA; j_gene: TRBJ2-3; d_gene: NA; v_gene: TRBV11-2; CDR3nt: TGTGCCAGCAGCTTAGGCCTAGACATTGGGGCGGCCACAGATACGCAGTATTTT; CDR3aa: CASSLGLDIGAATDTQYF
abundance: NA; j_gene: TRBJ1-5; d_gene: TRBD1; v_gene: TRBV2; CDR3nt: TGTGCCAGCAGCGGGGACAGGGGAAGTCAGCCCCAGCATTTT; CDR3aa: CASSGDRGSQPQHF
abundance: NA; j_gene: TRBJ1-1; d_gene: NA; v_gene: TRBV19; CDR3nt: TGTGCCAGTAGTAAGGGGCGGGAACCCAACACTGAAGCTTTCTTT; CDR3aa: CASSKGREPNTEAFF
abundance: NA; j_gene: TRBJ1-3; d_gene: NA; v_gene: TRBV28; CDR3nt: TGTGCCAGCAGTGAGGCCACAAGAAACACCATATATTTT; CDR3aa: CASSEATRNTIYF
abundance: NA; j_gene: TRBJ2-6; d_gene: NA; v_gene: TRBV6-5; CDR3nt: TGTGCCAGCAGTTTGATCCAGGTGTCCGGGGCCAACGTCCTGACTTTC; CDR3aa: CASSLIQVSGANVLTF
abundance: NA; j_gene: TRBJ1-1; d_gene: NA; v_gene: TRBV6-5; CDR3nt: TGTGCCAGCAGGGCTGTTACAGATTCGAACACTGAAGCTTTCTTT; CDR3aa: CASRAVTDSNTEAFF
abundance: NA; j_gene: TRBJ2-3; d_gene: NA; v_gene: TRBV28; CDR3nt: TGTGCTCTGGGCCTTCGATCGGCGGGACGGAACACAGATACGCAGTATTTT; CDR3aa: CALGLRSAGRNTDTQYF
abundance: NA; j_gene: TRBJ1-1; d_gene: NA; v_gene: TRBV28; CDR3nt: TGTGCCAGCAGTTCGGACGAAGCTTTCTTT; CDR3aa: CASSSDEAFF
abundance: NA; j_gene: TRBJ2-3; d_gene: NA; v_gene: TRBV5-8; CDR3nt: TGTGCCAGCAGCTTGGTTTCCAGCGGGAGCACAGATACGCAGTATTTT; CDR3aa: CASSLVSSGSTDTQYF
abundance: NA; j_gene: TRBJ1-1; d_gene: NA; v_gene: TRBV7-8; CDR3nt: TGTGCCAGCAGCTTAGCGGACAGACACACTGAAGCTTTCTTT; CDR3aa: CASSLADRHTEAFF
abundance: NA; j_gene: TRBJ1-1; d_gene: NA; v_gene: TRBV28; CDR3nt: TGTGCCAGCAGCGTGCGGGGGACGGGGAACACTGAAGCTTTCTTT; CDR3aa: CASSVRGTGNTEAFF
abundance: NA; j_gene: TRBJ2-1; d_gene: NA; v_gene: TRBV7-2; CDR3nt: TGTGCCAGCAGCTTTACGATAATCAGCTCCTACAATGAGCAGTTCTTC; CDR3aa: CASSFTIISSYNEQFF
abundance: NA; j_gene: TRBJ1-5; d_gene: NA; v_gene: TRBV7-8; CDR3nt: TGTGCCAGCAGCTTAGACCGGGATCAGCCCCAGCATTTT; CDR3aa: CASSLDRDQPQHF
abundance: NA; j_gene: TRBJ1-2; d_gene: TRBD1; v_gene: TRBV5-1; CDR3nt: TGCGCCAGCAGCTCTACCGGGACAGGGACCACCTATGGCTACACCTTC; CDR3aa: CASSSTGTGTTYGYTF
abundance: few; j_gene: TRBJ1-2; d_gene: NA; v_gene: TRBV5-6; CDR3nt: TGTGCCAGCAGCCATTCGGACAGCGTGAACTATGGCTACACCTTC; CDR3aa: CASSHSDSVNYGYTF
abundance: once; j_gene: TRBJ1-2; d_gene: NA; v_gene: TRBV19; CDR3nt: TGTGCCAGTAGTCGAAACCTGGAGATCTTGACTTATGGCTACACCTTC; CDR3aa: CASSRNLEILTYGYTF
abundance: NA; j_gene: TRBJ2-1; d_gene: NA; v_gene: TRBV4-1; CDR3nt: TGCGCCAGCAGCCAAGAGGGGTCAACCAGGTCCAATGAGCAGTTCTTC; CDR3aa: CASSQEGSTRSNEQFF
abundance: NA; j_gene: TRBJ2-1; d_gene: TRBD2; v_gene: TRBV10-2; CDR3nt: TGCGCCAGCAGTGTAACTGCTAGCGGTTCCTACAATGAGCAGTTCTTC; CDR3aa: CASSVTASGSYNEQFF
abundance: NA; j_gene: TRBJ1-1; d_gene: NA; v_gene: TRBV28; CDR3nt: TGTGCCAGCAGTGGACCGGGAGGGGAGGGGACTGAAGCTTTCTTT; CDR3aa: CASSGPGGEGTEAFF
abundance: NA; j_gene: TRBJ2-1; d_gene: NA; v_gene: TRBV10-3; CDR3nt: TGTGCCACCGGGACCCGGCTAAGAAACAATGAGCAGTTCTTC; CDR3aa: CATGTRLRNNEQFF
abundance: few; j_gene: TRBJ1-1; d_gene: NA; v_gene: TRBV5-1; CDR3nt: TGCGCCAGCAGAGAGTGGGGGGCTAATATGAACACTGAAGCTTTCTTT; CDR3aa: CASREWGANMNTEAFF
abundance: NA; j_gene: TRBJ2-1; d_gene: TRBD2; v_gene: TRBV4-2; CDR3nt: TGTGCCAGCACCACAAATCGGCTAGCGGGAGCCGATGAGCAGTTCTTC; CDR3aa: CASTTNRLAGADEQFF
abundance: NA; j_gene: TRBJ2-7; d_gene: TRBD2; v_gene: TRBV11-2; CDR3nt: TGTGCCAGCAGCTCGATTAGCGGGAGGTCGGCCTACGAGCAGTACTTC; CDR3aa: CASSSISGRSAYEQYF